This paragraph covers one TCR beta chain sequence. Its specific antigen is unknown. No qualities accompany the bases; no much larger clone lies one base away. These data originate in a study of blood T cell repertoires in COVID-19 (dated by TCRdb to about 2020). Study-level background: Samples covering the acute and convalescent phases of COVID-19 were provided by collaborators in the United States, Italy and Spain. The material from the prospective study consisted of cDNA or gDNA derived from T cells, B-cell-depleted T cells, or PBMCs. A freely available public database, intended as a resource for researchers studying the immune response to SARS-CoV-2, is where the repertoires were released. Where available, HLA class I and class II types were taken from metadata supplied by the sample provider and were not determined by assay-based typing. Subjects who had been exposed to COVID-19, were actively infected with it, or had recovered from it provided the deeply sampled blood TCRbeta repertoires that made up the dataset. The samples were drawn from two sources: the first 160 participants of the ongoing ImmuneRACE study, and approximately 1,300 subjects contributed by 6 global collaborators. Nearly every sample came with metadata listing a de-identified subject ID, COVID-19 status, age in years and sex.

Study-wide findings and limitations: Clinical and demographic metadata were provided uncurated, with the amount varying by source and participant.

One collaborating source in Seattle enrolled patients while the patients were actively infected and followed the patients over time throughout the course of disease. Collaborating institutions collected whole blood in K2EDTA tubes following their own protocols. Collaborator samples were shipped for TCRbeta analysis as frozen whole blood, isolated PBMCs, or DNA extracted from either sample type. TCRbeta CDR3 regions were amplified from genomic DNA by means of the immunoSEQ Assay, a bias-controlled multiplex PCR. As for the authors' bioinformatics: The number of nucleated cells in each sample was estimated by amplification of reference gene primers within the assay. To quantify the absolute abundance of each unique TCRbeta CDR3 rearrangement, sequence reads were collapsed and filtered. Productive Simpson clonality was computed per sample as the square root of Simpson's diversity index over productive rearrangements. TCRdb holds this immuneACCESS table with in-frame rearrangements only. Some clones are missing; in checked studies, unresolved V genes explain under half, and the rest has no known cause. For V, J and clone size, that table is used; D and trimming come from the DNA. Here the sample has 450,000 or so clones; approximately 90% occur a single time. About 0.91% of the sample is held by the ten biggest clonotypes.

Via the germline V gene, CDR1 is SGDLS and CDR2 YYNGEE. Reading from cysteine to phenylalanine, the CDR3 counts 16 amino acids. Just the 48-base CDR3 DNA is kept, in frame starting at base 1. Unmatched junction bases come to 10, with V trimmed by 2 bases and J by 8 bases. The receptor chain draws on TRBV9 and TRBJ2-1; 10 junctional bases match TRBD2. The TCR was taken from a man aged 18 to 29 with COVID-19, enrolled during active disease. Sample: peripheral blood. In nucleotides, the sequence is TGTGCCAGCAGCGTCGCTAGCGGGAGCCTCAAGTATGAGCAGTTCTTC. It translates to CASSVASGSLKYEQFF.